The 32 T cell receptor beta chains presented below share a single source sample, sequenced in a study of patients and donors after allogeneic stem cell transplantation. TCRdb itself ran the RT-PCR reads through MiXCR, one entry per CDR3 protein. The sample carries 410,000 or so distinct CDR3 sequences, roughly 17% recorded once. Sequenced material: blood, either unsorted or a sorted T cell fraction (not recorded which). Receptors were obtained from a human donor who was either an allogeneic HSCT recipient or a stem cell or donor lymphocyte infusion donor (not recorded which). It is not recorded whose cells these are; they may come from a transplant donor.

This clonotype was detected a few times. The chain has TRBV7-2 and TRBJ1-3; D not certain. The V gene's germline CDR1 is SGHTA and CDR2 FQGNSA. V was pared by 2 bases and J by 4 bases, with 12 bases between. The CDR3 consists of 15 residues. The CDR3 region has the DNA TGTGCCAGCAGCTTAAATTTAAGGGAAGGAAACACCATATATTTT. Amino acids: CASSLNLREGNTIYF.

V and J are TRBV6-5 and TRBJ1-1; perhaps TRBD1 as D (5 bases). The CDR3 is 12 residues long. V gave up 6 bases and J gave up 4 bases, with 9 bases separating them. From germline, CDR1 is MNHEY and CDR2 SVGAGI. The DNA of the CDR3 is TGTGCCAGCAGCTCCGACAGCACTGAAGCTTTCTTT. This translates into CASSSDSTEAFF.

V is TRBV5-1 and J is TRBJ1-1, with no clear D. V lost 0 bases to trimming and J lost 1 base, with 13 bases between them. Per the germline V gene, CDR1 is SGHRS and CDR2 is YFSETQ. CDR3 length: 16 amino acids. CDR3 sequence reads: CASSLEESRTNTEAFF. The DNA of the CDR3 is TGCGCCAGCAGCTTGGAAGAAAGCAGAACGAACACTGAAGCTTTCTTT.

The chain recombines TRBV4-2 with TRBJ1-5; D may be TRBD1 (5 bases). The V end lost 0 bases, the J end lost 7 bases, and 13 bases lay between the germline ends. Germline V lookup: CDR1 LGHNA, CDR2 YNFKEQ. CDR3 length: 15 amino acids. The DNA of the CDR3 is TGTGCCAGCAGCCAAGACGGGGGTACCAGGCAGCCCCAGCATTTT. Translated, it gives CASSQDGGTRQPQHF.

The chain carries TRBV9 and TRBJ1-2; the D is unclear. The CDR3 loop spans 15 amino acids. The germline gives CDR1 SGDLS, CDR2 YYNGEE. V lost 0 bases, J lost 0 bases, and 9 bases lay in between. CDR3 sequence: CASSVGRSANYGYTF. The CDR3 DNA sequence: TGTGCCAGCAGCGTAGGCAGGAGCGCTAACTATGGCTACACCTTC.

The chain recombines TRBV19 with TRBJ2-1; TRBD2 matches at 14 bases. The J segment lost 9 bases and the V segment lost 3 bases, leaving 10 bases of the junction unmatched. CDR3 length: 17 residues. Looked up from germline, CDR1 is LNHDA and CDR2 is SQIVND (reference sequence). The CDR3 coding sequence is TGTGCCAGTAGTATCCTCGAGACTAGCGGGAGGGCCGCTGAGCAGTTCTTC. This codes for CASSILETSGRAAEQFF.

This clonotype was detected a few times. The chain links TRBV5-1 to TRBJ2-1, with D perhaps given as TRBD1 or TRBD2 (6 bases each). Germline CDR1 is SGHRS and CDR2 is YFSETQ. V lost 3 bases and J 10 bases, leaving 20 bases between the germline ends. This CDR3 has 15 residues. The CDR3, as DNA: TGCGCCAGCAGCTCCGGCGTTAGGGGGGTCGGGGAGCAGTTCTTC. It encodes CASSSGVRGVGEQFF.

This sequence joins TRBV18 and TRBJ1-4, with 8 bases identical to TRBD1. The J segment lost 5 bases and the V segment lost 3 bases, leaving 5 bases of the junction unmatched. The V gene's germline CDR1 is KGHSH and CDR2 LQKENI. The CDR3 extends over 15 amino acids. The CDR3 DNA reads as TGTGCCAGCTCACCGTACACAGGGGGAAATGAAAAACTGTTTTTT. Protein product: CASSPYTGGNEKLFF.

This chain uses TRBV20-1 with TRBJ2-3; the match to TRBD1 covers 9 bases. In germline, CDR1 is DFQATT, CDR2 SNEGSKA (reference sequence). The CDR3 contains 16 residues. Trimming removed 0 bases from V and 5 bases from J; junction bases left unmatched: 9. CDR3 coding DNA: TGCAGTGCTAGAGACCGGGACAGGGTCTGGATAGATACGCAGTATTTT. Protein sequence: CSARDRDRVWIDTQYF.

For the CDR3, the DNA is TGTGCCAGCTCCCCAGATTCCGGGGAGCTGTTTTTT. It codes for CASSPDSGELFF. This chain joins TRBV6-2 or TRBV6-3 and TRBJ2-2; no reliable D call. Germline values: CDR1 MNHEY, CDR2 SVGEGT. V lost 8 bases to trimming and J lost 6 bases, with 10 bases between them. The CDR3 covers 12 residues.

V gene TRBV12-3 or TRBV12-4 combines with J gene TRBJ2-5, with 12 positions matching TRBD1. V shed 6 bases, J shed 5 bases, and the junction held 4 bases outside the gene matches. The CDR3 length is 14 residues. CDR3 coding DNA: TGTGCCAGCAGCGGGACAGGGGGCTATGAGACCCAGTACTTC. The encoded protein is CASSGTGGYETQYF.

This chain uses TRBV5-1 with TRBJ2-2; TRBD1 matches at 7 bases. The CDR3 length is 14 residues. V shed 3 bases, J shed 4 bases, and the junction held 3 bases outside the gene matches. The V gene's germline CDR1 is SGHRS and CDR2 YFSETQ. In DNA form, the CDR3 reads TGCGCCAGCAGCTGGGACAGTCCCACCGGGGAGCTGTTTTTT. It translates to CASSWDSPTGELFF.

This clonotype has only a few counts. The CDR3 loop is CASSFHRGRAFF. CDR3 in DNA: TGTGCCAGCAGCTTTCACAGGGGTCGAGCTTTCTTT. V and J are TRBV7-9 and TRBJ1-1; 7 positions agree with TRBD1. J gave up 10 bases and V 3 bases, and 5 bases lay outside the gene matches. Germline CDR1 SEHNR, CDR2 FQNEAQ (reference sequence). The CDR3 loop spans 12 amino acids.

This rearrangement joins TRBV6-1 to TRBJ2-7; D gene unclear. The CDR3 sequence is 13 residues long. V was shortened by 3 bases and J by 0 bases, with 6 bases between the two germline ends. The germline gives CDR1 MNHNS, CDR2 SASEGT. CDR3 bases: TGTGCCAGCAGTGACGGCAGCTCCTACGAGCAGTACTTC. Amino acids: CASSDGSSYEQYF.

There are many counts of this clonotype. J is TRBJ1-1 and V is TRBV29-1; D is ambiguous. The CDR3 totals 13 residues. Trimming stripped 6 bases from V and 0 bases from J, with 11 bases between. CDR1 and CDR2 from the germline V gene are SQVTM and ANQGSEA. For the CDR3, the DNA is TGCAGCGTCGCTGGGGTCCTGAACACTGAAGCTTTCTTT. Translated, it gives CSVAGVLNTEAFF.

This chain joins TRBV7-2 and TRBJ2-3; D possibly matches TRBD1 or TRBD2 (5 bases each). V dropped 5 bases and J dropped 5 bases, with 17 bases sitting between them. The CDR3 loop spans 15 amino acids. Germline V lookup: CDR1 SGHTA, CDR2 FQGNSA. The CDR3 region is CASSILEGLGDTQYF. The CDR3 nucleotides read TGTGCCAGCAGCATACTAGAGGGGTTAGGAGATACGCAGTATTTT.

This chain links TRBV5-1 with TRBJ1-1, with D unclear. This CDR3 has 14 residues. Germline V gene data show CDR1 as SGHRS and CDR2 as YFSETQ. The V gene lost 0 bases and the J gene lost 2 bases, with 8 bases spanning the gap. The CDR3 nucleotides read TGCGCCAGCAGCTTGGAGAATTCAAACACTGAAGCTTTCTTT. Its protein is CASSLENSNTEAFF.

The chain recombines TRBV12-3 or TRBV12-4 with TRBJ1-1; maybe TRBD1 (5 bases). There are 15 residues in the CDR3. Trimming shortened V by 2 bases and J by 1 base, and 11 bases separated the two germline ends. This CDR3 reads CASSLWGSKNTEAFF. In DNA, the CDR3 is TGTGCCAGCAGTTTATGGGGCAGTAAGAACACTGAAGCTTTCTTT.

This clonotype came up a few times. V is TRBV20-1 and J is TRBJ2-7, with a weak D call TRBD2 (6 bases). The CDR3 has 13 residues. Germline CDR1 and CDR2: DFQATT and SNEGSKA (reference sequence). The germline V and J ends were trimmed by 3 bases and 3 bases, with 12 bases remaining between them. Written as DNA, the CDR3 is TGCAGTGCTAGGTCGGCTAGCGACTACGAGCAGTACTTC. This codes for CSARSASDYEQYF.

Comments on this clonotype: A clone one base away is much larger, so this may be a read error. V usage is TRBV4-3 and J usage is TRBJ2-7; TRBD1 might be the D (5 bases). The CDR3 is made up of 17 amino acids. CDR1 and CDR2 from the germline V gene are LGHNA and YSLEER. The V end was cut by 1 base, the J end by 3 bases, with 19 bases between. The CDR3 spells CASSQGAGSQTLYEQYF. CDR3 bases: TGCGCCAGCAGCCAAGGGGCAGGGTCCCAAACACTCTACGAGCAGTACTTC.

V gene TRBV29-1 combines with J gene TRBJ2-1; TRBD2 is a possible D gene (5 bases). The length of the CDR3 is 16 residues. CDR1 is SQVTM, CDR2 ANQGSEA, per germline. V was clipped by 4 bases and J by 0 bases, with 16 bases between them. The CDR3 DNA reads as TGCAGCGTTGTCGATCTAGCCAAGAGCTCCTACAATGAGCAGTTCTTC. Translating it yields CSVVDLAKSSYNEQFF.

The rearrangement links TRBV6-5 to TRBJ1-5; D might be TRBD1 (6 bases). The CDR3 is made up of 12 amino acids. With 8 bases removed from V and 7 bases from J, the gap between germline ends came to 12 bases. The V gene's germline CDR1 is MNHEY and CDR2 SVGAGI. CDR3 sequence (DNA): TGTGCCAGCGCGGTCAGGGGCCAGCCCCAGCATTTT. As protein: CASAVRGQPQHF.

This clonotype has more than one count but fewer than ten. The chain is built from TRBV3-1 and TRBJ1-2; D possibly corresponds to TRBD1 (6 bases). Germline CDR1 LGHDT, CDR2 YNNKEL (reference sequence). This CDR3 has 16 residues. The V end was cut by 0 bases, the J end by 1 base, with 12 bases between. In nucleotides, the CDR3 is TGTGCCAGCAGCCAAGATCGGGGGCCGCTTAACTATGGCTACACCTTC. Protein sequence: CASSQDRGPLNYGYTF.

This clonotype has just a few counts. CDR3 amino acids: CASSQSGSSKNNEQFF. The CDR3 DNA is TGTGCCAGCAGCCAAAGCGGGAGCTCAAAAAACAATGAGCAGTTCTTC. The rearrangement joins TRBV7-3 to TRBJ2-1; TRBD2 aligns across 8 bases. Trimming at V came to 5 bases and at J to 5 bases, leaving 11 bases not matched to a gene. The CDR3 covers 16 residues. CDR1 and CDR2 from the germline V gene are SGHTA and FQGTGA.

This clonotype was detected ten times or more. The J gene is TRBJ1-2, the V gene TRBV12-3 or TRBV12-4; tentatively, D is TRBD1 (5 bases). This CDR3 region has 13 residues. V was cut by 6 bases and J by 3 bases, with 11 bases left in between. The CDR3: CASSPAGDYGYTF. CDR3 coding DNA: TGTGCCAGCAGCCCCGCGGGGGACTATGGCTACACCTTC.

This sequence joins TRBV6-1 and TRBJ2-3; 8 bases fit TRBD2. This CDR3 is 14 amino acids long. The J segment lost 0 bases and the V segment lost 9 bases, leaving 5 bases of the junction unmatched. Germline V CDR1 and CDR2: MNHNS, SASEGT. This CDR3 is CASSSGYSTDTQYF. The CDR3 DNA sequence: TGTGCCAGTTCTAGCGGGTATAGCACAGATACGCAGTATTTT.

The chain combines TRBV25-1 with TRBJ1-3, with a possible D match to TRBD1 (5 bases). CDR1 MGHDK and CDR2 SYGVNS come from the germline V gene. V lost 6 bases, J lost 10 bases, and 10 bases lay in between. CDR3 length: 11 residues. The CDR3 loop reads CASSAGTTIYF. For the CDR3, the DNA is TGTGCCAGCAGCGCCGGGACGACCATATATTTT. Full variable domain (rest looked up from reference TRBV25-1 and TRBJ1-3): EADIYQTPRYLVIGTGKKITLECSQTMGHDKMYWYQQDPGMELHLIHYSYGVNSTEKGDLSSESTVSRIRTEHFPLTLESARPSHTSQYLCASSAGTTIYFGEGSWLTVV.

The CDR3 reads CASSQEEGFEQYF. CDR3 coding DNA: TGCGCCAGCAGCCAAGAGGAAGGGTTCGAGCAGTACTTC. The rearrangement uses TRBV4-1 and TRBJ2-7; no reliable D call. CDR1 and CDR2 (germline): MGHRA, YSYEKL. Trimming removed 0 bases from V and 6 bases from J, with 9 bases in between. The CDR3 is 13 amino acids.

This clonotype has just a few counts. The gene calls are TRBV12-3 or TRBV12-4 and TRBJ1-5; no clear D. CDR3 length equals 19 residues. V dropped 6 bases and J dropped 0 bases, with 24 bases sitting between them. Written as DNA, the CDR3 is TGTGCCAGCAGCAAAACCGGGTCCCCCTGGCGATATAGCAATCAGCCCCAGCATTTT. It is translated as CASSKTGSPWRYSNQPQHF.

This chain uses TRBV5-1 with TRBJ2-3; TRBD1 matches 9 bases. V trimming: 6 bases; J trimming: 3 bases; junction bases outside the gene matches: 8. The CDR3 covers 15 residues. Germline V gives CDR1 SGHRS, CDR2 YFSETQ. This CDR3 is CASTTGTGLTDTQYF. CDR3 coding DNA: TGCGCCAGCACTACCGGGACAGGGCTGACAGATACGCAGTATTTT.

V and J are TRBV5-1 and TRBJ2-2; weak D call: TRBD2 (5 bases). Trimming cost V 5 bases and J 7 bases, with 12 bases left between them. Germline CDR1 SGHRS, CDR2 YFSETQ. This CDR3 region has 13 residues. CDR3 nucleotide sequence: TGCGCCAGCAGGACCGGGAAAGTCGGGGAGCTGTTTTTT. Translated, it gives CASRTGKVGELFF. Complete variable domain (other parts from reference TRBV5-1 and TRBJ2-2): KAGVTQTPRYLIKTRGQQVTLSCSPISGHRSVSWYQQTPGQGLQFLFEYFSETQRNKGNFPGRFSGRQFSNSRSEMNVSTLELGDSALYLCASRTGKVGELFFGEGSRLTVL.

This clonotype has a handful of counts. The chain recombines TRBV5-6 with TRBJ1-6; maybe TRBD1 (5 bases). V lost 0 bases to trimming and J lost 10 bases, with 14 bases between them. In germline, CDR1 is SGHDT, CDR2 YYEEEE. This CDR3 is built from 15 residues. The CDR3 DNA reads TGTGCCAGCAGCTTGGAGGGACGGCTGGGCTCACCCCTCCACTTT. Its translation: CASSLEGRLGSPLHF.